The clone carrying this T cell receptor beta chain was recorded many times. This record belongs to a study of blood T cell repertoires in COVID-19. In the study overall: Donors in the United States, Italy and Spain gave samples during acute or convalescent COVID-19.

Profiled with immunoSEQ multiplex PCR; TCRdb holds only in-frame clones, not every one. The sample records 100,000 to 120,000 clones, 70% to 90% being singletons. This CDR3 has 15 amino acids. Germline V gives CDR1 GTSNPN, CDR2 SVGIG (reference sequence). Between the trimmed V and J ends, which lost 2 bases and 0 bases, there was a span of 11 bases. The sequence was obtained from a man aged 35 to 55 with acute or convalescent COVID-19. The source material was peripheral blood. V gene TRBV30 combines with J gene TRBJ1-5; D unclear. The CDR3 region has the DNA TGTGCCTGGAGTACAGCCGGGGTTAGCAATCAGCCCCAGCATTTT. This gives the protein CAWSTAGVSNQPQHF.